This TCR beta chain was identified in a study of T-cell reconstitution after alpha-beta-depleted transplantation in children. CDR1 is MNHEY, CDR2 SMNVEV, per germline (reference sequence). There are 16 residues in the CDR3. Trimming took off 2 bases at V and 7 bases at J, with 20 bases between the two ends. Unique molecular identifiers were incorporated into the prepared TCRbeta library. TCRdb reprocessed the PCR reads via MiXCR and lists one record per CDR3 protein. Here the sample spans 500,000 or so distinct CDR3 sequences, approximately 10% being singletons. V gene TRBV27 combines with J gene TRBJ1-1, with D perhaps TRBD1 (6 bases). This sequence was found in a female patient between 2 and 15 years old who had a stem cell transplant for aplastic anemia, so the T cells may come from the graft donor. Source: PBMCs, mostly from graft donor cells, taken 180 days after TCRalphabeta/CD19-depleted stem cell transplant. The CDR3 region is CASSLKGGHLRGEAFF. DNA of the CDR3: TGTGCCAGCAGTTTAAAGGGGGGACACCTCAGGGGTGAAGCTTTCTTT.